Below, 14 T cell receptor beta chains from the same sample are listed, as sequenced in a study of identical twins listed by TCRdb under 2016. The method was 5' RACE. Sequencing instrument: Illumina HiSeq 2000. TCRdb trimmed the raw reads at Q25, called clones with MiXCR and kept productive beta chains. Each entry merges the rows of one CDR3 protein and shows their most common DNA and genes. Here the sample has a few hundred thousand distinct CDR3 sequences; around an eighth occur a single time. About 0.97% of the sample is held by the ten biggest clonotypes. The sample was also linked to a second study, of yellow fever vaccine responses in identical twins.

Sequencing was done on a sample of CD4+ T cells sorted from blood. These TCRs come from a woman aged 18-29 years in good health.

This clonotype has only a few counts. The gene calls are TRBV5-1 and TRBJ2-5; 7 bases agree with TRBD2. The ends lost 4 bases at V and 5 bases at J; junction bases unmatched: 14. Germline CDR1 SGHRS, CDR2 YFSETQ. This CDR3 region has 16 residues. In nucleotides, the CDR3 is TGCGCCAGCAGCCCGGAGGGGTGGGGACTATTGGAGACCCAGTACTTC. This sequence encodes CASSPEGWGLLETQYF.

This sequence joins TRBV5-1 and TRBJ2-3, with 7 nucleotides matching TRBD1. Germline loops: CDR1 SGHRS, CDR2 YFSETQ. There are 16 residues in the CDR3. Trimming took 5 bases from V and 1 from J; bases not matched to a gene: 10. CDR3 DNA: TGCGCCAGCAGACCAGACAGGGAAAGGGGCACAGATACGCAGTATTTT. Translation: CASRPDRERGTDTQYF.

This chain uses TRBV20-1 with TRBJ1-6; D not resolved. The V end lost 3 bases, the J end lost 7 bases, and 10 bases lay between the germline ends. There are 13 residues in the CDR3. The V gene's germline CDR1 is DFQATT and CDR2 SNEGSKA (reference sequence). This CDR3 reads CSASGGDNSPLHF. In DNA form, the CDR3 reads TGCAGTGCTAGTGGTGGAGACAATTCACCCCTCCACTTT.

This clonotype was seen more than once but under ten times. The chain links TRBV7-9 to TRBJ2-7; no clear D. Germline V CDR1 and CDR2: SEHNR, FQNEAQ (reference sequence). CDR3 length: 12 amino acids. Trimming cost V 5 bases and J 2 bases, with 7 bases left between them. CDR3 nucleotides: TGTGCCAGCAGCGCCATTCCCTACGAGCAGTACTTC. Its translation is CASSAIPYEQYF.

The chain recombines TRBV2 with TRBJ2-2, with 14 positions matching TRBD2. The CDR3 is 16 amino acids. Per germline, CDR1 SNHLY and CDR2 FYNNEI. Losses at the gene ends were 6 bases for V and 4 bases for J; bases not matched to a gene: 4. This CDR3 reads CASRTSGGASTGELFF. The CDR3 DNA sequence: TGTGCCAGCAGGACTAGCGGGGGGGCATCCACCGGGGAGCTGTTTTTT.

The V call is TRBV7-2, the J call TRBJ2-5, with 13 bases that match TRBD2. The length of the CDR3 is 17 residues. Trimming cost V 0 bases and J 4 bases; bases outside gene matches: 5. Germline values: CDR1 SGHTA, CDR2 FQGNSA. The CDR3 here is CASSLAPGLAGRETQYF. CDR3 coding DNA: TGTGCCAGCAGCTTAGCGCCGGGACTAGCGGGGAGAGAGACCCAGTACTTC.

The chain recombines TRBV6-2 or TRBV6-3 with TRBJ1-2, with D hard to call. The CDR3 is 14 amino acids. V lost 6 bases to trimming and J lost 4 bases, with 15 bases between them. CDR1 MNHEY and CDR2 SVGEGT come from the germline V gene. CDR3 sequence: CASRPRAASYGYTF. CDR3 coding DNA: TGTGCCAGCAGACCTCGCGCAGCCTCCTATGGCTACACCTTC.

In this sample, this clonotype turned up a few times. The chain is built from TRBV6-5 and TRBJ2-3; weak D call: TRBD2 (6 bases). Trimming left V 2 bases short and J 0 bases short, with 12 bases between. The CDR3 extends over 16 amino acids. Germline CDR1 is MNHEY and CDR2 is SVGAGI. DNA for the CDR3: TGTGCCAGCAGTTACGATCTAGCGCGGAGCACAGATACGCAGTATTTT. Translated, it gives CASSYDLARSTDTQYF.

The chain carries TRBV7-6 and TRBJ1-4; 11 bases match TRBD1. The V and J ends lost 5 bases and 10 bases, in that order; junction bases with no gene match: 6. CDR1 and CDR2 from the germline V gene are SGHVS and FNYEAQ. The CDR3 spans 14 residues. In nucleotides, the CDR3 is TGTGCCAGCAGCGGGGGACAGGGGGGTGCAAAACTGTTTTTT. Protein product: CASSGGQGGAKLFF.

CDR3 in amino acids: CASSSNTGSGANVLTF. Written as DNA, the CDR3 is TGTGCCAGCAGTTCCAACACGGGAAGTGGGGCCAACGTCCTGACTTTC. This chain uses TRBV12-3 or TRBV12-4 with TRBJ2-6; maybe TRBD2 (5 bases). Trimming pared 4 bases from V and 3 bases from J, leaving 13 bases between. This CDR3 region has 16 residues.

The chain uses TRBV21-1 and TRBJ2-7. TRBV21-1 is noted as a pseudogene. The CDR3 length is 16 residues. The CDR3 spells CASSKATDSSSYEQYF. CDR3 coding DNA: TGTGCCAGCAGCAAAGCGACGGACAGTAGCTCCTACGAGCAGTACTTC.

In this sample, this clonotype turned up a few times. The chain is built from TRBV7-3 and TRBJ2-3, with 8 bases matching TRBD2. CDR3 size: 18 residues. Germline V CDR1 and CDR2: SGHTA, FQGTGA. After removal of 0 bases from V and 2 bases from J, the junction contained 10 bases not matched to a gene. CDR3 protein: CASSLTGGGRRTTDTQYF. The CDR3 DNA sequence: TGTGCCAGCAGCTTAACCGGGGGGGGGAGACGTACCACAGATACGCAGTATTTT.

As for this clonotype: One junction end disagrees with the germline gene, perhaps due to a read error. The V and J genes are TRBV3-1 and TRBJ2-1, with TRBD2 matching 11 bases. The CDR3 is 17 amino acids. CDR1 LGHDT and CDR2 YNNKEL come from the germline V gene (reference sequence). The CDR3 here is CACSQDGVAGGRNEQFF. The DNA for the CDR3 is TGTGCCTGCAGCCAAGATGGGGTAGCGGGGGGGCGGAATGAGCAGTTCTTC.

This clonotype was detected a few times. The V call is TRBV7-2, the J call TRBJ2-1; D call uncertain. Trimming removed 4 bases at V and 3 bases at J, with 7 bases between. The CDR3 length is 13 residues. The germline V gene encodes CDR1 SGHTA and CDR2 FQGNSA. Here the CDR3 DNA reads TGTGCCAGCAGCTCCCGCTACTACAATGAGCAGTTCTTC. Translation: CASSSRYYNEQFF.